Listed below are T cell receptor beta chains from one sample, sequenced in a study of T cell responses to AZD1222 COVID-19 vaccine. Clones were read by immunoSEQ multiplex PCR, and TCRdb kept only the in-frame ones, dropping some. The sample comprises 100,000 to 150,000 clones, more than 70% of which are singletons, and less than 5.5% rests with the top ten. The sequencing here drew on peripheral blood, taken 28 days after the second AZD1222 dose. These receptors originate from an adult who received the AZD1222 COVID-19 vaccine. CDR3s include the opening cysteine and the closing phenylalanine or tryptophan. The D gene is left open where the match is weak. Size tells how often a clone was seen (once, few, many) or the class of an expanded clone, and some rows leave it out.

j_call,d_call,v_call,clone_size,cdr3_nt,cdr3_aa
TRBJ1-4,.,TRBV5-3,.,TGTGCCAGAAGTTACGGGGGCTCAAGTGAAAAACTGTTTTTT,CARSYGGSSEKLFF
TRBJ1-6,TRBD1,TRBV2,.,TGTGCCAGCAGTGAAAAGGGGGCTGATTCACCCCTCCACTTT,CASSEKGADSPLHF
TRBJ1-1,TRBD1,TRBV24-1,.,TGTGCCACCACAGAGGGGGCGAACACTGAAGCTTTCTTT,CATTEGANTEAFF
TRBJ1-1,TRBD1,TRBV29-1,.,TGCAGCGTTCTCGACAGGGGTGGCACTGAAGCTTTCTTT,CSVLDRGGTEAFF
TRBJ1-1,.,TRBV25-1,.,TGTGCCAGCAGTAGGGGAAGGGACACCCAGTTGAGTGACACTGAAGCTTTCTTT,CASSRGRDTQLSDTEAFF
TRBJ1-4,.,TRBV30,.,TGTGCCTGGCTACAGGGCGGTCATGAAAAACTGTTTTTT,CAWLQGGHEKLFF
TRBJ2-3,TRBD2,TRBV29-1,.,TGCAGCGCGAAGGGACTACCGAACGTAGATACGCAGTATTTT,CSAKGLPNVDTQYF
TRBJ2-1,.,TRBV7-9,.,TGTGCCAGCAGCACAGAAGGTCCGATCTATGAGCAGTTCTTC,CASSTEGPIYEQFF
TRBJ2-7,.,TRBV12-3/TRBV12-4,.,TGTGCCAGCAGCGTATTTTACGAGCAGTACTTC,CASSVFYEQYF
TRBJ1-5,.,TRBV12-3/TRBV12-4,.,TGTGCCAGCAGTTACAGGGATTGGCAGCCCCAGCATTTT,CASSYRDWQPQHF
TRBJ2-6,.,TRBV11-3,few,TGTGCCAGCAGCACCTCTTATGGTTCCGCGGGATCTGGGGCCAACGTCCTGACTTTC,CASSTSYGSAGSGANVLTF
TRBJ1-1,.,TRBV7-9,.,TGTGCCAGCAGCTTCGAGGGGGAGGTTGGCACTGAAGCTTTCTTT,CASSFEGEVGTEAFF
TRBJ2-3,.,TRBV20-1,.,TGCAGTGCTAGTAGGGGAACGCAGTATTTT,CSASRGTQYF
TRBJ1-3,.,TRBV2,.,TGTGCCAGCAGCCCCGGGACGGACTCTGGAAACACCATATATTTT,CASSPGTDSGNTIYF
TRBJ2-3,TRBD2,TRBV3-1/TRBV3-2,.,TGTGCCAGCAGCCAAGATCTGAGTGCGGGGGGGCAAAATACGCAGTATTTT,CASSQDLSAGGQNTQYF
TRBJ1-2,.,TRBV28,.,TGTGCCAGTATTTCCTTTGGGACGGGACTAAGGGCCTATGGCTACACCTTC,CASISFGTGLRAYGYTF
TRBJ2-3,.,TRBV6-5,.,TGTGCCAGCAGTTACCTGGACACAGATACGCAGTATTTT,CASSYLDTDTQYF
TRBJ1-1,TRBD1,TRBV10-3,.,TGTGCCACCTCCAGAGGGACAGGGAGGACTGAAGCTTTCTTT,CATSRGTGRTEAFF
TRBJ2-4,.,TRBV4-2,.,TGTGCCAGCAGCCAAGAGGTGGGGGCCCTAGCCAAAAACATTCAGTACTTC,CASSQEVGALAKNIQYF
TRBJ1-5,.,TRBV6-1,.,TGTGCCAGCAGTGAACTTGGGGGGAATCAGCCCCAGCATTTT,CASSELGGNQPQHF
TRBJ2-2,TRBD2,TRBV7-9,.,TGTGCCAGCAGCCGGATGCCTAGCGGACAAACCGGGGAGCTGTTTTTT,CASSRMPSGQTGELFF
TRBJ2-1,TRBD2,TRBV5-4,.,TGTGCCCCGGGCAAGGCGGGGGGGCGAGATGAGCAGTTCTTC,CAPGKAGGRDEQFF
TRBJ2-1,.,TRBV7-8,.,TGTGCCAGCAGCCACGCCCCGTACAATGAGCAGTTCTTC,CASSHAPYNEQFF
TRBJ1-6,.,TRBV28,.,TGTGCCAGCAGCCACCGACAGGCCCGAAGAATTCACCCCCTCCACTTT,CASSHRQARRIHPLHF
TRBJ1-1,.,TRBV6-2/TRBV6-3,.,TGTGCCAGCAGTTATGGGGACCCTGAAGCTTTCTTT,CASSYGDPEAFF
TRBJ2-3,.,TRBV29-1,.,TGCAGCGTTGGGGCCGACACGTCTGCAGATACGCAGTATTTT,CSVGADTSADTQYF
TRBJ1-4,.,TRBV4-1,few,TGCGCCAGCAGCCAAGAACCTGAAAAACTGTTTTTT,CASSQEPEKLFF
TRBJ2-1,.,TRBV5-1,once,TGCGCCAGCAGCTTGGGTGGCCCGAGCTCCTACAATGAGCAGTTCTTC,CASSLGGPSSYNEQFF
TRBJ2-5,.,TRBV3-1/TRBV3-2,.,TGTGCCAGCAGCCTCCGAGGGAGGGGGGGACAAGAGACCCAGTACTTC,CASSLRGRGGQETQYF
TRBJ1-6,.,TRBV20-1,.,TGCAGTGCTAGTACGGCAAACTACCTTAATTCACCCCTCCACTTT,CSASTANYLNSPLHF
TRBJ1-2,.,TRBV30,once,TGTGCCTGGAAGAACAGGATCGACTATGGCTACACCTTC,CAWKNRIDYGYTF
TRBJ2-7,TRBD1,TRBV5-4,.,TGTGCCAGCAGTGGGGGACAGGGAAGCTCCTACGAGCAGTACTTC,CASSGGQGSSYEQYF
TRBJ2-3,.,TRBV29-1,.,TGCAGCGTTGATTTCAGGGGAACAGATACGCAGTATTTT,CSVDFRGTDTQYF
TRBJ1-2,.,TRBV19,.,TGTGCCAGTAGCATTTCTACTGAGGCGTACGGCTACACCTTC,CASSISTEAYGYTF
TRBJ1-4,TRBD1,TRBV10-3,.,TGTGCCATCCGACAGGGTTCGAATGAAAAACTGTTTTTT,CAIRQGSNEKLFF
TRBJ1-1,TRBD1,TRBV6-5,.,TGTGCCAGCAAGGTAGACGGGACAGGGGGCACTGAAGCTTTCTTT,CASKVDGTGGTEAFF
TRBJ2-2,.,TRBV5-1,.,TGCGCCAGCCACCCCGGGGGTGGGAACACCGGGGAGCTGTTTTTT,CASHPGGGNTGELFF
TRBJ1-5,.,TRBV10-3,.,TGTGCCATCAGTGAGTCCAACCCCGGGGGCAATCAGCCCCAGCATTTT,CAISESNPGGNQPQHF
TRBJ2-5,.,TRBV7-2,once,TGTGCCAGCAGCTTAGTGGGAAGCAGAGCGCAAGAGACCCAGTACTTC,CASSLVGSRAQETQYF
TRBJ1-1,TRBD1,TRBV10-3,once,TGTGCCATCAATACCCGGGACAGCTTTAACACTGAAGCTTTCTTT,CAINTRDSFNTEAFF
TRBJ1-1,.,TRBV28,.,TGTGCCAGCAGGTCAGTAACTGAAGCTTTCTTT,CASRSVTEAFF
TRBJ1-3,.,TRBV12-3/TRBV12-4,once,TGTGCCAGCAGTTTGATAGCAAACACCATATATTTT,CASSLIANTIYF
TRBJ1-5,.,TRBV6-5,.,TGTGCCAGCAAACCAGATGGGGGAAATCAGCCCCAGCATTTT,CASKPDGGNQPQHF
TRBJ1-1,.,TRBV5-4,.,TGTGCCAGCAGCCGGGCGGGGTTGAACACTGAAGCTTTCTTT,CASSRAGLNTEAFF
TRBJ1-2,.,TRBV9,.,TGTGCCAGCGAAGGGCCTGGGAACTATGGCTACACCTTC,CASEGPGNYGYTF
TRBJ2-2,.,TRBV4-2,once,TGTGCCAGCAGCCAAGCGGACAAGACCGGGGAGCTGTTTTTT,CASSQADKTGELFF
TRBJ2-2,.,TRBV29-1,.,TGCAGCGTGCTACAGATTACGAACACCGGGGAGCTGTTTTTT,CSVLQITNTGELFF
TRBJ1-3,.,TRBV28,.,TGTGCCAGCAGTTTGAGGGGTGTCTCTGGAAACACCATATATTTT,CASSLRGVSGNTIYF